These T cell receptor beta chains were read from a single sample in a study of cytomegalovirus exposure and HLA in healthy donors. Profiling relied on immunoSEQ multiplex PCR, and the TCRdb table lists in-frame clones only, not all of them. The profile shows about 80,000 clones, 62% of them singletons. Sequenced input: PBMCs. Every receptor here comes from a male donor in good health and CMV-seropositive. Each CDR3 is given with its conserved first and last residue. Clone sizes are given selectively: once, few, many, or a class where the clone is expanded.

clone_size j_call v_call cdr3_aa
. TRBJ1-5 TRBV7-4 CASRGGRGLNQPQHF
. TRBJ2-7 TRBV5-1 CASSLGTGQGEQYF
. TRBJ2-7 TRBV6-5 CASSPPGLAGEEQYF
. TRBJ2-2 TRBV9 CASSVPGQPGVAGGFANTGELFF
. TRBJ2-7 TRBV7-3 CASSPGLAGYEQYF
. TRBJ2-3 TRBV11-3 CASSFREGTDTQYF
. TRBJ2-7 TRBV7-9 CASSARSTGGAEQYF
once TRBJ2-2 TRBV9 CASSTRTSGPNTGELFF
. TRBJ2-3 TRBV7-3 CASGIAGGPGGTDTQYF
few TRBJ1-2 TRBV6-5 CASSYGQANYGYTF